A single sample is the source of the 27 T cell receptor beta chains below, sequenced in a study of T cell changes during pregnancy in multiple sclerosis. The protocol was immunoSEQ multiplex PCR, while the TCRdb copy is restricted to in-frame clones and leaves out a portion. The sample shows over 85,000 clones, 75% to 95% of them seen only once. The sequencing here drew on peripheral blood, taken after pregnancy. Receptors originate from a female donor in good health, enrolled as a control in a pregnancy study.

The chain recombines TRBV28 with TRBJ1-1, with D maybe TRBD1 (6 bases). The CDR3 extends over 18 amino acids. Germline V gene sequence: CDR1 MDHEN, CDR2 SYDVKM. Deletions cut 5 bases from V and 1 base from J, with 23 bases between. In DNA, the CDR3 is TGTGCCAGCAGTCCTTCGGGGACACACCTGAGGGAGAACACTGAAGCTTTCTTT. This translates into CASSPSGTHLRENTEAFF.

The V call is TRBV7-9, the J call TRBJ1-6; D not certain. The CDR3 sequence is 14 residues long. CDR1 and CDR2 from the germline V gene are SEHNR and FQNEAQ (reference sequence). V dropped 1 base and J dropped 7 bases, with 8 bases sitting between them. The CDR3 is CASSLGQRNSPLHF. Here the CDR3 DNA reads TGTGCCAGCAGCTTAGGTCAGCGCAATTCACCCCTCCACTTT.

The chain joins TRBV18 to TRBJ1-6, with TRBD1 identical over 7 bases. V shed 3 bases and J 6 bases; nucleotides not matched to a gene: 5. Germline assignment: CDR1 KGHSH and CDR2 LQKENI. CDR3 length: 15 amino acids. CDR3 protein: CASSPTGPLNSPLHF. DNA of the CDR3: TGTGCCAGCTCACCGACAGGGCCTCTTAATTCACCCCTCCACTTT.

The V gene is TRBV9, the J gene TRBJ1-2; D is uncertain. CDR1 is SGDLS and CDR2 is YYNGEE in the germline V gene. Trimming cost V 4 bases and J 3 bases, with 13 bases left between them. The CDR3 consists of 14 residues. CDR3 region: CASSPGEGDYGYTF. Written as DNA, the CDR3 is TGTGCCAGCAGCCCTGGGGAGGGCGACTATGGCTACACCTTC.

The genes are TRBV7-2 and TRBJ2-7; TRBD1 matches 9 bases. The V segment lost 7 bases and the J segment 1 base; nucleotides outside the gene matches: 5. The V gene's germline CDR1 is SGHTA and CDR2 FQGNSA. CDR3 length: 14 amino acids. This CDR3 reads CASTPDRGSYEQYF. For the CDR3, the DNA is TGTGCCAGCACCCCGGACAGGGGATCCTACGAGCAGTACTTC.

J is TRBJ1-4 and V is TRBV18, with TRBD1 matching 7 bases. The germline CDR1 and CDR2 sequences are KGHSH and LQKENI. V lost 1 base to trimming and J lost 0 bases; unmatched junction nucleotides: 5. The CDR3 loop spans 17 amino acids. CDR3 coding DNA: TGTGCCAGCTCACCACGTGGACAGGCTGCAACTAATGAAAAACTGTTTTTT. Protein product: CASSPRGQAATNEKLFF. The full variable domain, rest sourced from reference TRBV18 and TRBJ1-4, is NAGVMQNPRHLVRRRGQEARLRCSPMKGHSHVYWYRQLPEEGLKFMVYLQKENIIDESGMPKERFSAEFPKEGPSILRIQQVVRGDSAAYFCASSPRGQAATNEKLFFGSGTQLSVL.

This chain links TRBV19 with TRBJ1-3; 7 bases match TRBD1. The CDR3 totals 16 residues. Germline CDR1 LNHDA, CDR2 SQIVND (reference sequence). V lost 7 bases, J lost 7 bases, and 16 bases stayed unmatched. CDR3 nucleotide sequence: TGTGCCAGTACCAACCCCGGGACAGCGGGGGGGAACACCATATATTTT. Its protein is CASTNPGTAGGNTIYF.

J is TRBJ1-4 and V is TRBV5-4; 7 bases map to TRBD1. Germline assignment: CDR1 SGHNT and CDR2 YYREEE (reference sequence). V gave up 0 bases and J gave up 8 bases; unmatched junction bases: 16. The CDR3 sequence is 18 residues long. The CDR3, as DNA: TGTGCCAGCAGCTTGGCACCGAAATCTTGGACAGGCCACGAAAAACTGTTTTTT. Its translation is CASSLAPKSWTGHEKLFF.

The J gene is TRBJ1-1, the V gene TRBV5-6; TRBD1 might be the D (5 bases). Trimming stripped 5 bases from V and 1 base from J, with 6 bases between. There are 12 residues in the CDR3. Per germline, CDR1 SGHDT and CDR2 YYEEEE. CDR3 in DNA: TGTGCCAGCAGAGGGGCGAACACTGAAGCTTTCTTT. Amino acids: CASRGANTEAFF.

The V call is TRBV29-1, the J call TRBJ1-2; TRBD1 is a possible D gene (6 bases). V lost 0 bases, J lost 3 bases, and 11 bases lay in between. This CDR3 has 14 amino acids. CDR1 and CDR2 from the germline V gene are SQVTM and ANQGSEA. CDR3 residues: CSVEDGGEDYGYTF. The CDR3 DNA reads TGCAGCGTTGAAGATGGGGGCGAGGACTATGGCTACACCTTC.

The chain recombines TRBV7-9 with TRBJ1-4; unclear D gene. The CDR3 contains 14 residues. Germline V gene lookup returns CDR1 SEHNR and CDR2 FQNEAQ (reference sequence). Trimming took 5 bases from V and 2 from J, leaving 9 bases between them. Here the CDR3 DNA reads TGTGCCAGCAGCCGTTCTGTGACTAATGAAAAACTGTTTTTT. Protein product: CASSRSVTNEKLFF.

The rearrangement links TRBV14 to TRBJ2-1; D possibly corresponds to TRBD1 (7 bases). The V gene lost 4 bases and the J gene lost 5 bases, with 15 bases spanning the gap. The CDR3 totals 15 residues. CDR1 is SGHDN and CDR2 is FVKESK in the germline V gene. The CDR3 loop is CASSRDRLVDNEQFF. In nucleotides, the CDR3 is TGTGCCAGCAGCCGGGACAGACTAGTCGACAATGAGCAGTTCTTC.

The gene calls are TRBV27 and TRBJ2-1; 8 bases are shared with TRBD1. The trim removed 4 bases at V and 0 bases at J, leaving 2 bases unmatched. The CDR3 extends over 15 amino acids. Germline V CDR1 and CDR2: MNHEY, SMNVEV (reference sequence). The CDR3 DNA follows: TGTGCCAGCAGTTCTACAGGGGGCTCCTACAATGAGCAGTTCTTC. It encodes CASSSTGGSYNEQFF.

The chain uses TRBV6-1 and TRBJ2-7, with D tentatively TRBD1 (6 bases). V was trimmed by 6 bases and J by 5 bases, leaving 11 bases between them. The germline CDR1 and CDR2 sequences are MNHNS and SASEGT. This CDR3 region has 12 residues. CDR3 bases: TGTGCCAGCAGGAAGACAGGAGACGAGCAGTACTTC. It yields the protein CASRKTGDEQYF.

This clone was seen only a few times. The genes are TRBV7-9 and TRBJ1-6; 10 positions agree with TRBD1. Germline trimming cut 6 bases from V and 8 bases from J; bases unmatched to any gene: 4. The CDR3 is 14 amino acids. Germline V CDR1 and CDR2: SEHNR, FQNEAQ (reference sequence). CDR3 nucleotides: TGTGCCAGCAGTTTCGGACAGGGGGATTCACCCCTCCACTTT. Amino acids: CASSFGQGDSPLHF.

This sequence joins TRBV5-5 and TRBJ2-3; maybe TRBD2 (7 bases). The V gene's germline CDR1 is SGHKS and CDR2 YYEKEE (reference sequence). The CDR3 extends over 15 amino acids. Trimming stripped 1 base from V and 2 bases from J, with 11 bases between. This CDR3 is CASSLWGGPTDTQYF. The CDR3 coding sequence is TGTGCCAGCAGCTTGTGGGGGGGCCCCACAGATACGCAGTATTTT.

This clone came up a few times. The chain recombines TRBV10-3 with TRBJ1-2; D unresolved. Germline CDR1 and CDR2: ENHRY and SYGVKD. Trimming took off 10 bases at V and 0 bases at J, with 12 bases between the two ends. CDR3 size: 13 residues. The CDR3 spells CATTPTANYGYTF. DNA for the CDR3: TGTGCCACCACACCGACTGCTAACTATGGCTACACCTTC.

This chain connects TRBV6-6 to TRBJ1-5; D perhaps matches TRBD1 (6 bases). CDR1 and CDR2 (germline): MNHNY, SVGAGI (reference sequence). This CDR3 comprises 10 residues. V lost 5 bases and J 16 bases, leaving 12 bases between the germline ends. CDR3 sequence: CASSSDRFHF. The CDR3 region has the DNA TGTGCCAGCAGTAGTGACAGGTTTCATTTT.

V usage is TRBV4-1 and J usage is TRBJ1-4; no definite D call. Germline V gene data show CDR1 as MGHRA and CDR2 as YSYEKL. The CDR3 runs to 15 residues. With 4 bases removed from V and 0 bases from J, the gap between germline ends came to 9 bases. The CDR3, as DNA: TGCGCCAGCAGCCTCCCCGGGACAACTAATGAAAAACTGTTTTTT. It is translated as CASSLPGTTNEKLFF.

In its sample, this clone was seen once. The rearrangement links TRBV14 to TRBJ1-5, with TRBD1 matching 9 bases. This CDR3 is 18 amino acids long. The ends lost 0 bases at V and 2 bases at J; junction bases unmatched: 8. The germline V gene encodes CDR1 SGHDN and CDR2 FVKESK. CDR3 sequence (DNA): TGTGCCAGCAGCCAAGAGCGGGACAGGGTATGTTGCAATCAGCCCCAGCATTTT. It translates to CASSQERDRVCCNQPQHF.

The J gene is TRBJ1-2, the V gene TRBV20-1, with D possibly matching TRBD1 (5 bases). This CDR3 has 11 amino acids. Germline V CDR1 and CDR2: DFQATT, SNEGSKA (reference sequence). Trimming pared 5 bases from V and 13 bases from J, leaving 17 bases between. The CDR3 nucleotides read TGCAGTGCTCGTCCGGGGGGGAAGCTCACCTTC. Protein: CSARPGGKLTF.

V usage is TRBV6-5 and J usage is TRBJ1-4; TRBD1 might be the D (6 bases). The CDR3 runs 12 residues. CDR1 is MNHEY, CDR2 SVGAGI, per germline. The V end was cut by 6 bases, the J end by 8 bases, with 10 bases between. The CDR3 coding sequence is TGTGCCAGCAGCACCGGACAGGAAAAACTGTTTTTT. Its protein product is CASSTGQEKLFF.

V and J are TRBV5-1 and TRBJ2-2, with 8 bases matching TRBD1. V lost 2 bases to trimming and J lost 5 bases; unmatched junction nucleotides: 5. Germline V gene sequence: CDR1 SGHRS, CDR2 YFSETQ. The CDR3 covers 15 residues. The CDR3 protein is CASSFGTGRTGELFF. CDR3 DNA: TGCGCCAGCAGCTTTGGGACAGGAAGAACCGGGGAGCTGTTTTTT. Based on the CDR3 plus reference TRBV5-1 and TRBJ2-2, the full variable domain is KAGVTQTPRYLIKTRGQQVTLSCSPISGHRSVSWYQQTPGQGLQFLFEYFSETQRNKGNFPGRFSGRQFSNSRSEMNVSTLELGDSALYLCASSFGTGRTGELFFGEGSRLTVL.

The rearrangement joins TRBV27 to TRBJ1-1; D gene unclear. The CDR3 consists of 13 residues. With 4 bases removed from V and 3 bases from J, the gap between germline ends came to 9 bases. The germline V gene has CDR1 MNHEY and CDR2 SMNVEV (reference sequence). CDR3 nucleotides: TGTGCCAGCAGTTCCACGGTCCACACTGAAGCTTTCTTT. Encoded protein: CASSSTVHTEAFF.

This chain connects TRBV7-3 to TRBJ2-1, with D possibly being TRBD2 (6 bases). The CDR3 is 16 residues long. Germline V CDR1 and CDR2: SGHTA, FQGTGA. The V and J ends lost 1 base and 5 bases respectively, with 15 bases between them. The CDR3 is CASSLRGLAPDNEQFF. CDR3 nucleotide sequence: TGTGCCAGCAGCTTAAGGGGCCTAGCGCCCGACAATGAGCAGTTCTTC.

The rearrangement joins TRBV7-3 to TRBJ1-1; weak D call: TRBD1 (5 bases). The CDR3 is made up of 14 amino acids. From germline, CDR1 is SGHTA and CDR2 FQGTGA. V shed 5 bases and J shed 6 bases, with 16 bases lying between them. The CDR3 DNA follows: TGTGCCAGCAGCGCGACAGCTTTAGGAGCTGAAGCTTTCTTT. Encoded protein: CASSATALGAEAFF.

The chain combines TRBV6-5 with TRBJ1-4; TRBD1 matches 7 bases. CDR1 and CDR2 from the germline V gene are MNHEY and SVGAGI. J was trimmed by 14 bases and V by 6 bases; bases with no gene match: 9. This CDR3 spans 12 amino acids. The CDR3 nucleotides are TGTGCCAGCAGAACTGGGACAGCCAACCTGTTTTTT. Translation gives CASRTGTANLFF.